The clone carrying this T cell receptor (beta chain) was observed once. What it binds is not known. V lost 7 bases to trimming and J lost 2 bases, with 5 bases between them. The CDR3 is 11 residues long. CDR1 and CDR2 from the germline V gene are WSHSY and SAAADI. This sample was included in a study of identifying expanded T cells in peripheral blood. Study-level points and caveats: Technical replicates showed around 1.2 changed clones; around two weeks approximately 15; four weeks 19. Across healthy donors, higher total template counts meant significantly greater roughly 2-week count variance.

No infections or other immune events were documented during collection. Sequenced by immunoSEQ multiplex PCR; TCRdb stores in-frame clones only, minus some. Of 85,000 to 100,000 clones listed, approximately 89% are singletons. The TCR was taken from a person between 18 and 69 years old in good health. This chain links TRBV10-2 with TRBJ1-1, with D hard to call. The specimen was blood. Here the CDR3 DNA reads TGCGCCAGCATCTTTAACACTGAAGCTTTCTTT. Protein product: CASIFNTEAFF.